Below are 9 T cell receptor beta chains sequenced from a single sample in a study of blood T cell repertoires in COVID-19. Assay: immunoSEQ multiplex PCR; the TCRdb copy retains only in-frame clones and omits some. The data show 150,000 to 200,000 clones, with 70% to 80% seen just once and less than 7% held by the top ten. The source material was peripheral blood. These receptors were taken from a woman between 40 and 55 years old with COVID-19, enrolled during active disease.

The chain recombines TRBV3-1 (or the pseudogene TRBV3-2) with TRBJ2-5; D unresolved. The CDR3 extends over 14 amino acids. Trimming removed 0 bases from V and 7 bases from J, with 12 bases in between. In germline, CDR1 is LGHDT, CDR2 YNNKEL (reference sequence). The CDR3 loop reads CASSQDVTSGTQYF. In DNA, the CDR3 is TGTGCCAGCAGCCAAGATGTGACCTCAGGGACCCAGTACTTC.

The V gene is TRBV7-9, the J gene TRBJ1-1; possible D gene TRBD1, 5 bases. V was cut by 3 bases and J by 1 base, with 12 bases left in between. This CDR3 spans 15 amino acids. CDR1 SEHNR and CDR2 FQNEAQ come from the germline V gene (reference sequence). The DNA of the CDR3 is TGTGCCAGCAGCTTCTACAGGATCACGAACACTGAAGCTTTCTTT. It specifies CASSFYRITNTEAFF.

A single count supports this clone. The chain uses TRBV7-9 and TRBJ2-3, with 9 nucleotides matching TRBD1. The trim removed 6 bases at V and 4 bases at J, leaving 5 bases unmatched. The CDR3 has 14 residues. Looked up from germline, CDR1 is SEHNR and CDR2 is FQNEAQ (reference sequence). The CDR3: CASRQTGGADTQYF. The CDR3, as DNA: TGTGCCAGCAGGCAGACAGGGGGTGCAGATACGCAGTATTTT.

CDR3 sequence (DNA): TGCAGCGTGTCAGTCAGGGCGAACTATGGCTACACCTTC. Protein: CSVSVRANYGYTF. The chain couples TRBV29-1 to TRBJ1-2; D might be TRBD1 (5 bases). V lost 6 bases and J lost 2, with 13 bases in between. This CDR3 region has 13 residues. Germline CDR1 SQVTM, CDR2 ANQGSEA.

This clone was seen a single time. The rearrangement uses TRBV6-4 and TRBJ1-6; D unresolved. Germline-derived CDR1 and CDR2 are MRHNA and SNTAGT. Trimming removed 9 bases at V and 8 bases at J, with 14 bases between. The CDR3 has 13 amino acids. CDR3 DNA: TGTGCCAGTCGCGAAAGGGAGTATTCACCCCTCCACTTT. Protein: CASREREYSPLHF.

J is TRBJ2-7 and V is TRBV5-6, with D possibly TRBD1 on 5 matching bases. The CDR3 sequence is 13 residues long. CDR1 SGHDT and CDR2 YYEEEE come from the germline V gene. Trimming took off 5 bases at V and 2 bases at J, with 11 bases between the two ends. The CDR3 DNA sequence: TGTGCCAGCAGGATATTAGGGGCCTACGAGCAGTACTTC. Translation gives CASRILGAYEQYF.

The V gene is TRBV30, the J gene TRBJ1-1; D is unclear. This CDR3 region has 14 residues. CDR1 GTSNPN and CDR2 SVGIG come from the germline V gene (reference sequence). V was cut by 2 bases and J by 1 base, with 11 bases left in between. This CDR3 is CAWSKRGENTEAFF. The CDR3 bases are TGTGCCTGGAGTAAACGCGGGGAGAACACTGAAGCTTTCTTT. The full variable domain, in which reference TRBV30 and TRBJ1-1 provide the parts outside the CDR3, is SQTIHQWPATLVQPVGSPLSLECTVEGTSNPNLYWYRQAAGRGLQLLFYSVGIGQISSEVPQNLSASRPQDRQFILSSKKLLLSDSGFYLCAWSKRGENTEAFFGQGTRLTVV.

CDR3 sequence reads: CASSAQTDTQYF. The CDR3 DNA sequence: TGCGCCAGCAGTGCACAAACAGATACGCAGTATTTT. The chain employs TRBV10-2 and TRBJ2-3; D gene ambiguous. The germline V gene has CDR1 WSHSY and CDR2 SAAADI. CDR3 size: 12 residues. With 4 bases removed from V and 3 bases from J, the gap between germline ends came to 5 bases.

J is TRBJ2-1 and V is TRBV5-1; 11 bases match TRBD2. Germline values: CDR1 SGHRS, CDR2 YFSETQ. The CDR3 runs to 15 residues. V lost 4 bases and J lost 5; bases outside the gene matches: 5. The CDR3 loop is CASSQTSGNNNEQFF. The CDR3, as DNA: TGCGCCAGCAGCCAGACTAGCGGGAATAACAATGAGCAGTTCTTC.